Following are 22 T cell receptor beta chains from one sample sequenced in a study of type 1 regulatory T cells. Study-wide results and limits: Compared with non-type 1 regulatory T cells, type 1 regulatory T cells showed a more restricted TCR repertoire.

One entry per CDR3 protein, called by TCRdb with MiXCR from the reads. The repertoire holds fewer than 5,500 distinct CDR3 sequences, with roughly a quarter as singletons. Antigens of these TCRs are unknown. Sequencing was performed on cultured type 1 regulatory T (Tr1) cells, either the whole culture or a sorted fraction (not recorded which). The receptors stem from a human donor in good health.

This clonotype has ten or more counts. The CDR3 nucleotides read TGTGCCAGCAGTTTCCAGGGGGGCTCTGGAAACACCATATATTTT. Its translation: CASSFQGGSGNTIYF. The chain joins TRBV12-3 or TRBV12-4 to TRBJ1-3; 7 nucleotides align to TRBD1. The CDR3 has 15 amino acids. V shed 3 bases, J shed 0 bases, and the junction held 2 bases outside the gene matches.

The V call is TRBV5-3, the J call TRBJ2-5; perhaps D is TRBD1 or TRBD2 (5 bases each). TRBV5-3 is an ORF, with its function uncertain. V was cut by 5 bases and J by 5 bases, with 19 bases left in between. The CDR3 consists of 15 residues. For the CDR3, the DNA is TGTGCCAGAAGACGCGCCGGGGCCCAAAGGGAGACCCAGTACTTC. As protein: CARRRAGAQRETQYF.

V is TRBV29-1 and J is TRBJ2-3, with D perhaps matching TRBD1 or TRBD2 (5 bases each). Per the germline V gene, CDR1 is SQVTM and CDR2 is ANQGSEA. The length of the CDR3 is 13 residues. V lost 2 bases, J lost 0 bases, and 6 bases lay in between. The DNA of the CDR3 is TGCAGCGTTGAATGGGGGAGCACAGATACGCAGTATTTT. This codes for CSVEWGSTDTQYF.

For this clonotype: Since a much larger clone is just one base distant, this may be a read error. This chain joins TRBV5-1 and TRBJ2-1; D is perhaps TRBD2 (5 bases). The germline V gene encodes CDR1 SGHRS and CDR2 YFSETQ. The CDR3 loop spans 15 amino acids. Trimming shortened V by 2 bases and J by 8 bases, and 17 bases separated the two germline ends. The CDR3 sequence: CASSFTPRVNDEQFF. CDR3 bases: TGCGCCAGCAGCTTTACCCCGAGGGTTAACGATGAGCAGTTCTTC.

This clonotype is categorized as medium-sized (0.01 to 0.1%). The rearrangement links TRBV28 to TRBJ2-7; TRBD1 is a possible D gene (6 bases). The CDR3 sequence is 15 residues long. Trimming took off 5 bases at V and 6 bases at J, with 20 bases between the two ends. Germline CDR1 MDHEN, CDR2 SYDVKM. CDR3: CASSPRGTPKLEQYF. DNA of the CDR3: TGTGCCAGCAGTCCCAGGGGTACCCCGAAGCTCGAGCAGTACTTC. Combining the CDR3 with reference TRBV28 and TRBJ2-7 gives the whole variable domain DVKVTQSSRYLVKRTGEKVFLECVQDMDHENMFWYRQDPGLGLRLIYFSYDVKMKEKGDIPEGYSVSREKKERFSLILESASTNQTSMYLCASSPRGTPKLEQYFGPGTRLTVT.

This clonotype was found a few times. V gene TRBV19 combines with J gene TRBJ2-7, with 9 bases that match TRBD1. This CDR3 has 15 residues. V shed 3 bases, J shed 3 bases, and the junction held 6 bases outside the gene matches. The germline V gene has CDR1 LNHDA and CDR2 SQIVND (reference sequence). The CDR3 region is CASSIPGQGSYEQYF. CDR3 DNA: TGTGCCAGTAGTATTCCGGGACAGGGTAGCTACGAGCAGTACTTC.

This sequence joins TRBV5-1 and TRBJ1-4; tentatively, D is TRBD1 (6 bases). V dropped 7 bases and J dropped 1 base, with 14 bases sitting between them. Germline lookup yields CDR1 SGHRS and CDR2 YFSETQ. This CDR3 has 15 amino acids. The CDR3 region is CASPPGGQTNEKLFF. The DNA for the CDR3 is TGCGCCAGCCCACCCGGGGGGCAAACTAATGAAAAACTGTTTTTT.

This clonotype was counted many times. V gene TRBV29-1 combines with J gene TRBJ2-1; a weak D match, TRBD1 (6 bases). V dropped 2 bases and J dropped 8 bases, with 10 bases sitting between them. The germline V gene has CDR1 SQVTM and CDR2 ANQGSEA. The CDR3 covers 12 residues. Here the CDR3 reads CSVELTGHEQFF. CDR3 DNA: TGCAGCGTTGAATTGACAGGCCATGAGCAGTTCTTC.

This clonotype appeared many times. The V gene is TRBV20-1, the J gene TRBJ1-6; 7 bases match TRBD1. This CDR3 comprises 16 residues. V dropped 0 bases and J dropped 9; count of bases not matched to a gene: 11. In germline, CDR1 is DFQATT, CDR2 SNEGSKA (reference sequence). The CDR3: CSARDFAGGTFSPLHF. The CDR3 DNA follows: TGCAGTGCTAGAGATTTCGCAGGGGGGACTTTTTCACCCCTCCACTTT.

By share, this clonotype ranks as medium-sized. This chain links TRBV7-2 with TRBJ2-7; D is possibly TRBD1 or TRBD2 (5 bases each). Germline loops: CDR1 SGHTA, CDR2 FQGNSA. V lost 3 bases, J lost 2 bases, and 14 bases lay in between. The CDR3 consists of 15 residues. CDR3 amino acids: CASSFPGTRTYEQYF. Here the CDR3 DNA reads TGTGCCAGCAGCTTTCCCGGGACCCGTACCTACGAGCAGTACTTC.

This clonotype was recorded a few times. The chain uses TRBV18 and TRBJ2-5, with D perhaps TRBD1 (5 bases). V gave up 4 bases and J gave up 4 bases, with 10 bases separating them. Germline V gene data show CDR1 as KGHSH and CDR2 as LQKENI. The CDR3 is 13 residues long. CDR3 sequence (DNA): TGTGCCAGCTCACTTCAGGGTTTAGAGACCCAGTACTTC. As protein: CASSLQGLETQYF.

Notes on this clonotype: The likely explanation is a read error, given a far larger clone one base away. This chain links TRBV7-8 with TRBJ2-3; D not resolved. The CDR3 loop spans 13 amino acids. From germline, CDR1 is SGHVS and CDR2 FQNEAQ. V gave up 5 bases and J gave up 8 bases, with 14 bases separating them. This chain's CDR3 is CASSPNLWTTQYF. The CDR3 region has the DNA TGTGCCAGCAGCCCCAACCTCTGGACTACGCAGTATTTT.

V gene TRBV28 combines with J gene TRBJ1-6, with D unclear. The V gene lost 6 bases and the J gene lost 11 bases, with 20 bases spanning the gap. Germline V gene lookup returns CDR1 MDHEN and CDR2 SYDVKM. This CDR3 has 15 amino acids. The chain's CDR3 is CASSPSEGRWTPLHF. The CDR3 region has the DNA TGTGCCAGCAGCCCTTCGGAAGGCCGGTGGACACCCCTCCACTTT. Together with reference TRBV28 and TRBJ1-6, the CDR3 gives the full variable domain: DVKVTQSSRYLVKRTGEKVFLECVQDMDHENMFWYRQDPGLGLRLIYFSYDVKMKEKGDIPEGYSVSREKKERFSLILESASTNQTSMYLCASSPSEGRWTPLHFGNGTRLTVT.

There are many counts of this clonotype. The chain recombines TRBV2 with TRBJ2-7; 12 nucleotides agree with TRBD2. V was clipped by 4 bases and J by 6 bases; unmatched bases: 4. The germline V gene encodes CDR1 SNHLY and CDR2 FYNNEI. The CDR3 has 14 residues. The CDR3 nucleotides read TGTGCCAGCAGTGTTGGACTAGCGGGGTTCGAGCAGTACTTC. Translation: CASSVGLAGFEQYF. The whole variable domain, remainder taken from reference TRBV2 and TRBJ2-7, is EPEVTQTPSHQVTQMGQEVILRCVPISNHLYFYWYRQILGQKVEFLVSFYNNEISEKSEIFDDQFSVERPDGSNFTLKIRSTKLEDSAMYFCASSVGLAGFEQYFGPGTRLTVT.

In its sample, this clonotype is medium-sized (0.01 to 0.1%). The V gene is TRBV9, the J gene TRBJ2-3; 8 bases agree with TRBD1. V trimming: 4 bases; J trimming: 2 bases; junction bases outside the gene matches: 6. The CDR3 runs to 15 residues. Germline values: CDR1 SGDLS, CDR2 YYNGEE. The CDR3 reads CASSPEGQVTDTQYF. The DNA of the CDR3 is TGTGCCAGCAGCCCCGAGGGACAGGTCACAGATACGCAGTATTTT.

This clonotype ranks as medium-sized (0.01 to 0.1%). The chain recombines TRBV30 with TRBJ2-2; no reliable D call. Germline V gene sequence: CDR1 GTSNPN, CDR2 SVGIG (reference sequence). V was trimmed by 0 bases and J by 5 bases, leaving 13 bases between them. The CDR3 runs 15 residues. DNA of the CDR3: TGTGCCTGGAGTGTTCCCCGAGTGCGGACCGGGGAGCTGTTTTTT. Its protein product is CAWSVPRVRTGELFF.

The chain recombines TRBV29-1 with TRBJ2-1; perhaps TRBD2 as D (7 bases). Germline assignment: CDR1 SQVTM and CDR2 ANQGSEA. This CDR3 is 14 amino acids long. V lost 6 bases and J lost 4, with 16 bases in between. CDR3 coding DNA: TGCAGCGTCCTTAGGGGGGGGAATTACAATGAGCAGTTCTTC. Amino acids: CSVLRGGNYNEQFF.

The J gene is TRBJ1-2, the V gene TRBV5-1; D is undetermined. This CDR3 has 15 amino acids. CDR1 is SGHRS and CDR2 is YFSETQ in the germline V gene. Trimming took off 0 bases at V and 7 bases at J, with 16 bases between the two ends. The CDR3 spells CASSLGGNPSGGYTF. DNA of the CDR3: TGCGCCAGCAGCTTGGGTGGCAATCCCTCTGGTGGCTACACCTTC.

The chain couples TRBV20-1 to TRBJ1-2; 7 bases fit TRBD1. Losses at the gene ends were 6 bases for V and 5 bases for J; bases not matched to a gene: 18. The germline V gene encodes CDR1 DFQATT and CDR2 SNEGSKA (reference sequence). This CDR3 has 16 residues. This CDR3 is CSAATATGRTGYGYTF. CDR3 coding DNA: TGCAGTGCCGCCACCGCTACCGGAAGGACAGGTTATGGCTACACCTTC.

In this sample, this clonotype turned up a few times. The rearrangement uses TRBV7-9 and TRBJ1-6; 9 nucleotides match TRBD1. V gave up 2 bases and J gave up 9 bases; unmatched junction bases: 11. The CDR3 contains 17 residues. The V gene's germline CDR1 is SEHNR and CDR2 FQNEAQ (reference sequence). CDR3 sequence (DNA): TGTGCCAGCAGCTTAACGGGACAGGGCTTGAGGGGTTCACCCCTCCACTTT. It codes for CASSLTGQGLRGSPLHF.

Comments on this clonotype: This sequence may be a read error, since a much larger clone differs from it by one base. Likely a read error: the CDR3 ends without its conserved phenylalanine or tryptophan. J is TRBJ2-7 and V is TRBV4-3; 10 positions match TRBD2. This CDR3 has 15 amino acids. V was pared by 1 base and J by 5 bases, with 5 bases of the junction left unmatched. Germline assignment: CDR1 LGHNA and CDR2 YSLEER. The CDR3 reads CASSQGAGGPNEQYL. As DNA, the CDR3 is TGCGCCAGCAGCCAAGGAGCGGGGGGGCCTAACGAGCAGTACTTA.

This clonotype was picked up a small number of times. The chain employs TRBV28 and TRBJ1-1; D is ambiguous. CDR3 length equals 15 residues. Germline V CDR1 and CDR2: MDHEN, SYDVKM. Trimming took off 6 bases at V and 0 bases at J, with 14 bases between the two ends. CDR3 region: CASRLAGVVNTEAFF. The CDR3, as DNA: TGTGCCAGCAGATTAGCCGGGGTGGTGAACACTGAAGCTTTCTTT.